This T cell receptor (beta chain) derives from a study of shared clonotypes between healthy human individuals. Study-level findings and limits: Naive CD4 clonotype sharing across a few donors was 4% to 5%.

How the authors handled the data: Junction-only sequences without quality scores were provided by ImmunoSEQ, so filtering was different. The method was immunoSEQ multiplex PCR; TCRdb's version includes in-frame clones alone and lacks a portion of them. V and J calls and clone size are as listed in that table; D and trimming were resolved from the DNA. The table records hundreds of thousands of clones, about 90% of them present only once. Naive CD8 isolation took CD45RO-negative cells positively selected for CCR7 and excluded terminally differentiated effector memory CD45RA+ cells. Donors were Caucasian adults residing in Nashville, Tennessee, USA. Germline V lookup: CDR1 MNHEY, CDR2 SMNVEV (reference sequence). V lost 4 bases and J lost 4; bases outside the gene matches: 4. This CDR3 is built from 14 residues. Of note for this clone: The antigen is unknown.

The TCR sequence derives from a young man in good health. J is TRBJ1-1 and V is TRBV27; 9 nucleotides agree with TRBD1. The sample taken for sequencing was naive CD8+ T cells sorted from blood. This CDR3 reads CASSWTGEITEAFF. The DNA of the CDR3 is TGTGCCAGCAGTTGGACAGGGGAAATCACTGAAGCTTTCTTT.